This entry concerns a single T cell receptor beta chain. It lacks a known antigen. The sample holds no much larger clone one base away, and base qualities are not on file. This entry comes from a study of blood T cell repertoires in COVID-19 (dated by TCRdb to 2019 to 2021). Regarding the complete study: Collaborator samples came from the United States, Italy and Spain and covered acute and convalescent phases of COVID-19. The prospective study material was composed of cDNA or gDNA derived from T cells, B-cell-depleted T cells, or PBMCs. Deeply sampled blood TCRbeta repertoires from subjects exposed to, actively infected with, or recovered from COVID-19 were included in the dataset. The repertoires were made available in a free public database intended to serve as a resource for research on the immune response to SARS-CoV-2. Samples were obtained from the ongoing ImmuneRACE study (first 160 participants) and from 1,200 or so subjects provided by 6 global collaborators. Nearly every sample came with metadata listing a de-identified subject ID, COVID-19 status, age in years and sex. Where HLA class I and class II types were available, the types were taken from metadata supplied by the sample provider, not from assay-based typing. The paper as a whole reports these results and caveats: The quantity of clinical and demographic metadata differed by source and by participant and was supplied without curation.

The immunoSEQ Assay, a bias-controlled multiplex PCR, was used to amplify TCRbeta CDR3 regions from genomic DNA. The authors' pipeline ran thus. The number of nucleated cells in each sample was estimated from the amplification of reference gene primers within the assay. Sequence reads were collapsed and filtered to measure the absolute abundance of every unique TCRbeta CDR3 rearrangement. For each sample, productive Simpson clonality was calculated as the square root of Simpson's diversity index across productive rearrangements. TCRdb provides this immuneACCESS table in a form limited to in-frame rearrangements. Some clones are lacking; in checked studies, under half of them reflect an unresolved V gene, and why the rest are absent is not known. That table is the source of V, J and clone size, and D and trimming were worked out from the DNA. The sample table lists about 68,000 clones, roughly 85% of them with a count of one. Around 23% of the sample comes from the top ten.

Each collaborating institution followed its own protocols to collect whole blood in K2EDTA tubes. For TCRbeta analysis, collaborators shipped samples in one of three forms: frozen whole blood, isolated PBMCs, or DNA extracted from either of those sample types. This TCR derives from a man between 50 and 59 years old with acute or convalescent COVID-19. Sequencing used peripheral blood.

The nucleotide sequence reads TGTGCCACCAGGGGGGACAGAACCCCCAATGAGCAGTTCTTC. It codes for CATRGDRTPNEQFF. Recombination connected TRBV24-1 to TRBJ2-1, and 7 junctional nucleotides match TRBD1. The CDR3, from cysteine to phenylalanine, totals 14 residues. The kept DNA is CDR3 alone, 42 bases in frame from the first base. Trimming leaves V shorter by 7 bases and J shorter by 6 bases, with the junction holding 8 bases beyond the gene matches. The germline V gene yields KGHDR for CDR1 and SFDVKD for CDR2.